This T cell receptor (beta chain) appears in the sequencing data of a study of cytomegalovirus exposure and HLA in healthy donors. Whole-study findings and limits: Rarity held for most TCR sequences, but there were some public TCRs that occurred in many donors. Overall, approximately 150 TCR beta chains were annotated as cytomegalovirus-associated.

Trimming cost V 2 bases and J 0 bases; bases outside gene matches: 7. The germline CDR1 and CDR2 sequences are SGHRS and YFSETQ. This CDR3 spans 16 amino acids. TCRdb's copy holds only in-frame clones and misses some; the assay was immunoSEQ multiplex PCR. The sample contains 250,000 to 300,000 clones, 90% of which appear only once. Turning to this clone: No antigen is known for it.

This chain connects TRBV5-1 to TRBJ2-7; 8 bases are a match to TRBD1. The receptor comes from a young woman in good health and CMV-seronegative. Sequences were obtained from PBMCs. The CDR3 bases are TGCGCCAGCAGCTTCAGGGGGCGATGGAGCTCCTACGAGCAGTACTTC. It specifies CASSFRGRWSSYEQYF.